What follows describes a single TCR beta chain. What antigen it recognizes has not been identified. The record has no base qualities; no much larger clone is one base away. Genomic DNA was extracted from sorted cells with the Quick-DNA Microprep Kit. Amplification of TCRbeta DNA was done with the immunoSEQ hsTCRbeta kit, following the protocol from the manufacturer. An Illumina MiSeq instrument was used to sequence the TCRbeta libraries. The original methods were these. Following removal of out-of-frame sequences, around 2.4 million distinct TCRbeta sequences were retained, with an average of approximately 64,000 per individual. Each individual was scored by the count of 150 or so previously reported CMV-associated TCRbeta sequences and the total productive distinct TCRbeta count. A beta-binomial model was reimplemented in Python, and scikit-learn random forests with default parameters were trained on data from the US cohort. On the Belgian cohort, classifier performance was reported as the median AUC, along with percentile confidence intervals, across 10,000 bootstrap iterations. Not all clones reach the TCRdb copy of this immuneACCESS table, which keeps in-frame sequences only. Checked studies attribute under half of the gap to unresolved V genes and leave the rest unexplained. That table gives V, J and clone size, and the DNA gave D and trimming. This sample gives tens of thousands of clones in total; more than 60% of them show up just once. The ten most abundant clones make up about 0.6% of the sample.

A FACSAria II was used to sort memory CD4+ T cells, defined as single viable CD3+CD4+CD8-CD45RO+ cells. CMV serostatus was assessed using a Roche Elecsys assay, by which serum IgG against CMV pp150, pp28, p38 and p52 was detected. After thawing, total CD4+ T cells were enriched by positive selection with CD4 magnetic microbeads. Samples originated from another study that specifically interrogated the CD4+ T cell memory repertoire. Peripheral blood mononuclear cells were isolated and cryopreserved according to standard operating procedures, and serum was stored at -80 degrees C. The staining relied on CD3-PerCP (BW264/56), CD4-APC (RPA-T4), CD45RO-PE (UCHT1) and CD8-Pacific Orange (3B5) antibodies, and Sytox blue was used to exclude non-viable cells. The sample is drawn from a study of memory CD4+ T cells and cytomegalovirus serostatus (dated by TCRdb to the late 2010s). The study in broad terms: The approximately 35 healthy Belgian adults in the cohort included 9 who were CMV seropositive and roughly 25 who were CMV seronegative. CD4+ memory TCRbeta repertoires of a Belgian cohort with known cytomegalovirus serostatus were sequenced in order to replicate a published TCR-based CMV serostatus classifier. The study at large found these results: For CMV serostatus prediction, a median bootstrapped AUC of approximately 0.95 was reached with the original framework, and a median bootstrapped AUC of roughly 0.89 was reached with a US-trained random forest. The results were read as suggesting that the CMV-associated TCR signature is, for the most part, present in the CD4+ memory repertoire. Among the 150 or so previously reported CMV-associated TCRbeta sequences, 67 showed up in the CD4+ memory repertoires, with each one found in between one and five individuals. A median bootstrapped AUC of around 0.95 with a 95% CI of 0.76-1.00 was achieved on the Belgian cohort by the original-framework classifier. Only CD4+CD45RO+ memory cells were sequenced, in contrast to the original study, which included naive and memory CD4+ and CD8+ populations.

Material: memory CD4+ T cells from blood. The receptor was derived from an adult in good health and CMV-seronegative.

The CDR3 sequence is CASSSGLAQETQYF. The sequence in DNA is TGTGCCAGCAGCTCGGGACTGGCTCAAGAGACCCAGTACTTC. The rearranged segments are TRBV5-4 and TRBJ2-5, and possibly TRBD2, on 6 matching bases. The CDR3 measures 14 amino acids from cysteine to phenylalanine. Only the CDR3 portion is preserved as DNA: 42 bases, with reading frame beginning at the first base. Looking up the germline V gene (reference sequence) yields CDR1 SGHNT and CDR2 YYREEE. Cut back by 3 bases and 2 bases, the V and J ends lie 11 bases apart.